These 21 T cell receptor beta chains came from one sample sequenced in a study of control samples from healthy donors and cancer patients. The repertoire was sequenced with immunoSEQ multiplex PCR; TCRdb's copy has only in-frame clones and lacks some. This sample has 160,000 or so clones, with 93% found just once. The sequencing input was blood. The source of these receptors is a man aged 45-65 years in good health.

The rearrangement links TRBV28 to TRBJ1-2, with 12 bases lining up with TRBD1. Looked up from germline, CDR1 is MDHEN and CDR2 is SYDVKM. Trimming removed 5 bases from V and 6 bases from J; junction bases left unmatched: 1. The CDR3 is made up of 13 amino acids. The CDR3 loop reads CASSRDRGHGYTF. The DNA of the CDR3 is TGTGCCAGCAGTCGGGACAGGGGGCATGGCTACACCTTC.

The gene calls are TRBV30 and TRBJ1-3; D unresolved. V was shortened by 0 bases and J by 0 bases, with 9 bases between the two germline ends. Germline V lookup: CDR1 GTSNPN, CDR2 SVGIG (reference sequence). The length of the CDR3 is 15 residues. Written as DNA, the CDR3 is TGTGCCTGGAGTGTAGACTTTAGCTCTGGAAACACCATATATTTT. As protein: CAWSVDFSSGNTIYF.

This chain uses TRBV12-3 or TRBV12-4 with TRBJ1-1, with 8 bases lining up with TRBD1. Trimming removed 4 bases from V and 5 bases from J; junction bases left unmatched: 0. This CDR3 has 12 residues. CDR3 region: CASSWTGTEAFF. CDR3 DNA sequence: TGTGCCAGCAGTTGGACAGGGACTGAAGCTTTCTTT.

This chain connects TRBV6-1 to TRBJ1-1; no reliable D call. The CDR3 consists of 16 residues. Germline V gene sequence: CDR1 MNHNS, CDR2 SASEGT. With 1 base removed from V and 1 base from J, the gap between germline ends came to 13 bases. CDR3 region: CASSEVITAKNTEAFF. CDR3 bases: TGTGCCAGCAGTGAAGTAATAACAGCCAAGAACACTGAAGCTTTCTTT.

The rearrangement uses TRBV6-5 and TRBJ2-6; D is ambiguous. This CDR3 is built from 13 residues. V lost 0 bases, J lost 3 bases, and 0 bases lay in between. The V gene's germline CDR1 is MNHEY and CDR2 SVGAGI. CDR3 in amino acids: CASSYSGANVLTF. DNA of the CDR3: TGTGCCAGCAGTTACTCTGGGGCCAACGTCCTGACTTTC.

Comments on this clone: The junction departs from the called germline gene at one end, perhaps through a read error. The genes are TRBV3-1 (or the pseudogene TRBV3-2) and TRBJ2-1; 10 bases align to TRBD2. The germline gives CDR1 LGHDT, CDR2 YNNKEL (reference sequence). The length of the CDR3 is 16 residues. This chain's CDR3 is CASSPHYLAGGTLGVF. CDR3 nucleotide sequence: TGTGCCAGCAGCCCGCACTACTTAGCGGGAGGCACATTGGGGGTCTTC.

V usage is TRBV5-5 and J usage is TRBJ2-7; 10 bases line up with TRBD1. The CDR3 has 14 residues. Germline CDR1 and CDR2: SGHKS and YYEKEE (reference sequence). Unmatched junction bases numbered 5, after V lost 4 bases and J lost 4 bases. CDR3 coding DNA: TGTGCCAGCAGCCGAAGGACAGGGGGTTACGAGCAGTACTTC. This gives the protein CASSRRTGGYEQYF.

The CDR3 DNA follows: TGTGCCAGCGGGGGGCCTGGCACTGAAGCTTTCTTT. Amino acids: CASGGPGTEAFF. V gene TRBV3-1 (or the pseudogene TRBV3-2) combines with J gene TRBJ1-1; D possibly corresponds to TRBD1 (6 bases). V was cut by 8 bases and J by 4 bases, with 11 bases left in between. This CDR3 has 12 residues. Germline CDR1 reads LGHDT; CDR2 reads YNNKEL (reference sequence).

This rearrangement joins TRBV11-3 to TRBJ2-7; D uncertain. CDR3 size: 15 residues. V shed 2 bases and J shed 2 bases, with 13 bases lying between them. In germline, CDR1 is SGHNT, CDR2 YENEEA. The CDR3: CASSLSGSPTYEQYF. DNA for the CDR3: TGTGCCAGCAGCTTATCGGGCAGCCCAACCTACGAGCAGTACTTC.

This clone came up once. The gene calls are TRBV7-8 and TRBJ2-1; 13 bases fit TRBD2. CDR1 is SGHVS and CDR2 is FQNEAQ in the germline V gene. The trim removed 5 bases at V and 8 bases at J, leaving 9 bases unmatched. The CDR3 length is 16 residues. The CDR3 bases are TGTGCCAGCAGCACACGGACTAGCGGGAGTAGGGATGAGCAGTTCTTC. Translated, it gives CASSTRTSGSRDEQFF.

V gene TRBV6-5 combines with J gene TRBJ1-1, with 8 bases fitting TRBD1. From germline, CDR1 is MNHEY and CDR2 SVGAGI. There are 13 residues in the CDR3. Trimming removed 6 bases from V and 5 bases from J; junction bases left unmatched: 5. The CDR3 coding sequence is TGTGCCAGCAGATTACAGGGGGGAACTGAAGCTTTCTTT. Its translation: CASRLQGGTEAFF.

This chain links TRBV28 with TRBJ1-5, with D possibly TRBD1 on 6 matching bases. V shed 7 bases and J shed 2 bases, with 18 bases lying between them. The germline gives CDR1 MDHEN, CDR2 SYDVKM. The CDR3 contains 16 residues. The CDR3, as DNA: TGTGCCAGCACCAAAGGGTGGGGGGCTGGCAATCAGCCCCAGCATTTT. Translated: CASTKGWGAGNQPQHF. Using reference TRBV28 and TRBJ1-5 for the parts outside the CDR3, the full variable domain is DVKVTQSSRYLVKRTGEKVFLECVQDMDHENMFWYRQDPGLGLRLIYFSYDVKMKEKGDIPEGYSVSREKKERFSLILESASTNQTSMYLCASTKGWGAGNQPQHFGDGTRLSIL.

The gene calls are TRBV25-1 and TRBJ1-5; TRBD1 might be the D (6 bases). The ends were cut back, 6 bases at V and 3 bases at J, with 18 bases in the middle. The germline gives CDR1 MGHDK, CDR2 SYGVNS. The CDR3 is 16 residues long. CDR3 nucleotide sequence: TGTGCCAGCAGCGATCAAGGGACACAAAACAATCAGCCCCAGCATTTT. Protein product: CASSDQGTQNNQPQHF.

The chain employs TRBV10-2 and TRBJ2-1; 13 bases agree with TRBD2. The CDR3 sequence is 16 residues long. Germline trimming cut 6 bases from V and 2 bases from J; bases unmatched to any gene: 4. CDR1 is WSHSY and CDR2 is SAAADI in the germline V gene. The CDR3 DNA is TGCGCCAGCAGAGGACTAGCGGGAGTCCCCTACAATGAGCAGTTCTTC. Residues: CASRGLAGVPYNEQFF.

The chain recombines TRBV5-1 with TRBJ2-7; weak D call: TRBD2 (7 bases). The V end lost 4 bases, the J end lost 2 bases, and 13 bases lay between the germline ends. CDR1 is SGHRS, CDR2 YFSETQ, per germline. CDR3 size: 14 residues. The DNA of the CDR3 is TGCGCCAGCAGCCCGGGGGGCGAGGCCTACGAGCAGTACTTC. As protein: CASSPGGEAYEQYF.

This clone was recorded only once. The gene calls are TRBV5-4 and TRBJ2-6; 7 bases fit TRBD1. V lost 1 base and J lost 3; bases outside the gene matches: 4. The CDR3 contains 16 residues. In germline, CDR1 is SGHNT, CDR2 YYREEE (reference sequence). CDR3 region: CASSLIGGGGANVLTF. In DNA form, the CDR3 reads TGTGCCAGCAGCTTGATAGGGGGCGGTGGGGCCAACGTCCTGACTTTC.

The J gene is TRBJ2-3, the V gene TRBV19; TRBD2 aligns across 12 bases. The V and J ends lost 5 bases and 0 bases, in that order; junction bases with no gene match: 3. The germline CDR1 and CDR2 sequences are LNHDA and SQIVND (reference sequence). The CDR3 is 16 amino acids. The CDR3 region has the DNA TGTGCCAGTAGTGCCGGGACTAGCGGGAGCACAGATACGCAGTATTTT. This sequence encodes CASSAGTSGSTDTQYF.

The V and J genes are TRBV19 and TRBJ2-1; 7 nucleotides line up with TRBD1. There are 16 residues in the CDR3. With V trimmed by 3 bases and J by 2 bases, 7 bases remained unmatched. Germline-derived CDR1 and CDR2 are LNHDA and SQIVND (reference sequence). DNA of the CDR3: TGTGCCAGTAGTATTCGGGGACAGAAGGCCTACAATGAGCAGTTCTTC. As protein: CASSIRGQKAYNEQFF.

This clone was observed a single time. For the CDR3, the DNA is TGTGCCAGCAGAACGGGGGGCCGCAATCAGCCCCAGCATTTT. Amino acids: CASRTGGRNQPQHF. This chain connects TRBV6-6 to TRBJ1-5, with D possibly being TRBD1 (6 bases). V was clipped by 6 bases and J by 2 bases, with 11 bases between them. CDR1 MNHNY and CDR2 SVGAGI come from the germline V gene (reference sequence). The CDR3 is made up of 14 amino acids.

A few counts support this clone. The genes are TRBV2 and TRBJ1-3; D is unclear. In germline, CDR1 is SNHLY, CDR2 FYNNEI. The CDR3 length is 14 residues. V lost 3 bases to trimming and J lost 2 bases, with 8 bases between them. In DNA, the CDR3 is TGTGCCAGCAGTGACAGGTTAGCTGGAAACACCATATATTTT. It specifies CASSDRLAGNTIYF.

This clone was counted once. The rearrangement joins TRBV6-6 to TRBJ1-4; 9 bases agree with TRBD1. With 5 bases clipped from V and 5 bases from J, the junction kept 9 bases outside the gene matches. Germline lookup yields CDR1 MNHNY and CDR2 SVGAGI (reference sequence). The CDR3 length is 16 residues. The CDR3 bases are TGTGCCAGCAGTCCCCAACAGGGGGCCTGGAATGAAAAACTGTTTTTT. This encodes CASSPQQGAWNEKLFF.